Following are 18 T cell receptor beta chains from one sample sequenced in a study of T cell clones after liver transplantation. TCRdb keeps only in-frame clones here, not all; method: immunoSEQ multiplex PCR. Here the sample spans 75,000 to 100,000 clones, about 82% being singletons. This material consisted of CD4+ T cells from blood, taken 46 months after liver transplant. Receptors originate from a human patient who received a liver transplant. Part of the T cell pool may stem from the graft donor.

The rearrangement uses TRBV10-2 and TRBJ1-5; the match to TRBD1 covers 7 bases. Germline V gene data show CDR1 as WSHSY and CDR2 as SAAADI. The CDR3 contains 13 residues. V lost 8 bases and J lost 6; bases outside the gene matches: 7. CDR3 DNA: TGCGCCAGCCGACAGGGCGTAGGTCAGCCCCAGCATTTT. It translates to CASRQGVGQPQHF.

The V call is TRBV6-1, the J call TRBJ2-7; 8 bases map to TRBD2. The length of the CDR3 is 13 residues. Germline V lookup: CDR1 MNHNS, CDR2 SASEGT. After removal of 10 bases from V and 10 bases from J, the junction contained 15 bases not matched to a gene. CDR3 region: CATRLLAALQQYF. The CDR3 nucleotides read TGTGCCACCCGCCTACTAGCGGCCCTCCAACAGTACTTC.

This clone appeared a single time. The V call is TRBV6-4, the J call TRBJ2-1, with D possibly being TRBD1 (5 bases). There are 13 residues in the CDR3. With 6 bases removed from V and 9 bases from J, the gap between germline ends came to 15 bases. The germline gives CDR1 MRHNA, CDR2 SNTAGT. The CDR3: CASSSQGLGEQFF. The CDR3, as DNA: TGTGCCAGCAGCTCCCAGGGTTTGGGTGAGCAGTTCTTC.

The CDR3 DNA is TGTGCCAGCAGACGGAGGGGCGAGCAGTACTTC. Encoded protein: CASRRRGEQYF. The chain recombines TRBV11-2 with TRBJ2-7; possible D gene TRBD2, 6 bases. Germline V CDR1 and CDR2: SGHAT, FQNNGV. Between the trimmed V and J ends, which lost 6 bases and 6 bases, there was a span of 9 bases. The CDR3 contains 11 residues. The full variable domain, in which reference TRBV11-2 and TRBJ2-7 provide the parts outside the CDR3, is EAGVAQSPRYKIIEKRQSVAFWCNPISGHATLYWYQQILGQGPKLLIQFQNNGVVDDSQLPKDRFSAERLKGVDSTLKIQPAKLEDSAVYLCASRRRGEQYFGPGTRLTVT.

The chain employs TRBV30 and TRBJ1-1; D might be TRBD1 (5 bases). From germline, CDR1 is GTSNPN and CDR2 SVGIG (reference sequence). The CDR3 length is 13 residues. V gave up 3 bases and J gave up 5 bases, with 13 bases separating them. The CDR3 reads CAWRDSGRTEAFF. In DNA form, the CDR3 reads TGTGCCTGGAGGGACTCAGGGCGGACTGAAGCTTTCTTT.

The chain combines TRBV7-2 with TRBJ1-1; D ambiguous. The length of the CDR3 is 13 residues. The V end was cut by 4 bases, the J end by 0 bases, with 6 bases between. Germline V gene lookup returns CDR1 SGHTA and CDR2 FQGNSA. In nucleotides, the CDR3 is TGTGCCAGCAGCTGGGAGCTGAACACTGAAGCTTTCTTT. It yields the protein CASSWELNTEAFF.

The chain carries TRBV29-1 and TRBJ2-7; 13 bases match TRBD2. V was pared by 4 bases and J by 7 bases, with 10 bases of the junction left unmatched. Germline-derived CDR1 and CDR2 are SQVTM and ANQGSEA. CDR3 length equals 15 residues. The CDR3 is CSVGLAGGPRGEQYF. Written as DNA, the CDR3 is TGCAGCGTTGGACTAGCGGGAGGACCGAGGGGTGAGCAGTACTTC.

The rearrangement joins TRBV27 to TRBJ2-3; D remains ambiguous. In germline, CDR1 is MNHEY, CDR2 SMNVEV (reference sequence). This CDR3 comprises 17 residues. V was cut by 7 bases and J by 0 bases, with 20 bases left in between. The CDR3 region is CASTPLGRVMSTDTQYF. CDR3 in DNA: TGTGCCAGCACGCCCCTGGGTAGGGTGATGAGCACAGATACGCAGTATTTT.

The chain employs TRBV9 and TRBJ2-3, with TRBD1 identical over 9 bases. J gave up 3 bases and V 0 bases, and 2 bases lay outside the gene matches. This CDR3 is 15 amino acids long. Germline V gene data show CDR1 as SGDLS and CDR2 as YYNGEE. CDR3 nucleotide sequence: TGTGCCAGCAGCGTAGGACAGGGGGGGACAGATACGCAGTATTTT. Translation gives CASSVGQGGTDTQYF.

The V and J genes are TRBV5-1 and TRBJ1-4; D remains unclear. V was pared by 5 bases and J by 4 bases, with 9 bases between. The CDR3 runs 13 residues. CDR1 and CDR2 from the germline V gene are SGHRS and YFSETQ. The CDR3 DNA follows: TGCGCCAGCAGGTTTCAGTTTAATGAAAAACTGTTTTTT. Its protein product is CASRFQFNEKLFF.

The chain has TRBV28 and TRBJ2-1; D is possibly TRBD1 or TRBD2 (5 bases each). Trimming removed 8 bases at V and 1 base at J, with 9 bases between. Germline V CDR1 and CDR2: MDHEN, SYDVKM. The CDR3 contains 13 residues. CDR3 in amino acids: CASSEGSYNEQFF. In DNA, the CDR3 is TGTGCCAGCTCCGAGGGGTCCTACAATGAGCAGTTCTTC.

The J gene is TRBJ2-7, the V gene TRBV7-2; D may be TRBD2 (6 bases). Looked up from germline, CDR1 is SGHTA and CDR2 is FQGNSA. Trimming pared 5 bases from V and 7 bases from J, leaving 18 bases between. The CDR3 has 14 amino acids. The CDR3 DNA follows: TGTGCCAGCAGCCCACCCTCGGGAGTCGGAGAGCAGTACTTC. This codes for CASSPPSGVGEQYF. The full variable domain, in which reference TRBV7-2 and TRBJ2-7 provide the parts outside the CDR3, is GAGVSQSPSNKVTEKGKDVELRCDPISGHTALYWYRQSLGQGLEFLIYFQGNSAPDKSGLPSDRFSAERTGGSVSTLTIQRTQQEDSAVYLCASSPPSGVGEQYFGPGTRLTVT.

The gene calls are TRBV5-1 and TRBJ2-3, with a weak D call TRBD1 (5 bases). The CDR3 has 16 residues. The V and J ends lost 1 base and 4 bases respectively, with 16 bases between them. The germline CDR1 and CDR2 sequences are SGHRS and YFSETQ. CDR3 amino acids: CASSLTTSEGADTQYF. The CDR3 DNA reads as TGCGCCAGCAGCTTGACAACATCGGAAGGGGCAGATACGCAGTATTTT.

This clone was seen just once. The chain is built from TRBV27 and TRBJ1-3; 7 bases fit TRBD1. CDR1 MNHEY and CDR2 SMNVEV come from the germline V gene (reference sequence). With 7 bases clipped from V and 0 bases from J, the junction kept 3 bases outside the gene matches. The CDR3 extends over 14 amino acids. The CDR3: CASKGTVSGNTIYF. CDR3 nucleotide sequence: TGTGCCAGCAAAGGGACAGTCTCTGGAAACACCATATATTTT.

This chain joins TRBV7-2 and TRBJ1-2; D gene uncertain. Germline CDR1 reads SGHTA; CDR2 reads FQGNSA. The CDR3 spans 13 residues. The ends were cut back, 1 base at V and 2 bases at J, with 5 bases in the middle. CDR3 sequence reads: CASSLGLNYGYTF. The CDR3 DNA sequence: TGTGCCAGCAGCTTAGGTCTAAACTATGGCTACACCTTC.

The V call is TRBV30, the J call TRBJ1-4, with D unclear. Trimming removed 2 bases from V and 4 bases from J, with 8 bases in between. The germline V gene has CDR1 GTSNPN and CDR2 SVGIG (reference sequence). CDR3 size: 13 residues. The CDR3 DNA follows: TGTGCCTGGAGTTGGGATTTTAATGAAAAACTGTTTTTT. This sequence encodes CAWSWDFNEKLFF.

This chain uses TRBV10-3 with TRBJ1-2, with D hard to call. CDR3 length: 11 residues. V was pared by 0 bases and J by 8 bases, with 4 bases between. Germline CDR1 and CDR2: ENHRY and SYGVKD. CDR3 nucleotide sequence: TGTGCCATCAGTGAGTCGACCGGCTACACCTTC. Protein sequence: CAISESTGYTF.

The chain recombines TRBV9 with TRBJ1-4, with TRBD1 matching over 9 bases. This CDR3 comprises 14 residues. Germline trimming cut 6 bases from V and 6 bases from J; bases unmatched to any gene: 6. Germline lookup yields CDR1 SGDLS and CDR2 YYNGEE. CDR3 residues: CASTPGQGDEKLFF. The DNA for the CDR3 is TGTGCCAGCACCCCGGGACAGGGAGATGAAAAACTGTTTTTT.